This TCR beta chain was profiled in a study of cytomegalovirus exposure and HLA in healthy donors. Regarding the study as a whole: Among donors in an Asian-associated ancestry cluster, a later analysis reportedly found fewer N-insertions than the roughly 680-donor mean. Looking again later, the authors saw that most CMV-associated TCR beta chains seemed HLA-restricted.

As for this clone: Its antigen is unidentified.

60 Vbeta and 13 Jbeta primers were used in PCR. Only in-frame clones appear in the TCRdb table, and some are missing; sequencing was by immunoSEQ multiplex PCR. The sample has about 130,000 clones; approximately 79% are singletons. Every donor was a healthy person donating bone marrow. In germline, CDR1 is SGHDN, CDR2 FVKESK. V gave up 0 bases and J gave up 13 bases; unmatched junction bases: 7. This CDR3 is 13 amino acids long. The chain couples TRBV14 to TRBJ1-1; 8 bases fit TRBD1. Sequencing used PBMCs. The sequence came from a man aged 40-50 years in good health and CMV-seropositive. CDR3 DNA sequence: TGTGCCAGCAGCCAAGATCGTAGGACAGGGCGTTTCTTT. It codes for CASSQDRRTGRFF.